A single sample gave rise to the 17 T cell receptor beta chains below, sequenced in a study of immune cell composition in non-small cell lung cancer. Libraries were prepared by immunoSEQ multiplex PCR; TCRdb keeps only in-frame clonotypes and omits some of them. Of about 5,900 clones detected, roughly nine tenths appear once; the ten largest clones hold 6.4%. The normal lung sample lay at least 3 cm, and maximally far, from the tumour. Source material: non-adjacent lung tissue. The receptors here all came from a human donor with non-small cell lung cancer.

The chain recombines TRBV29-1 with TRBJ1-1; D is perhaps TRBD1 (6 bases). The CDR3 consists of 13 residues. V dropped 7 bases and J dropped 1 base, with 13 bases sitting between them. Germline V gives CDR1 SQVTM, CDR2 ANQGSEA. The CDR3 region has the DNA TGCAGCGCAGAAGGGGGGGGGAACACTGAAGCTTTCTTT. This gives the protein CSAEGGGNTEAFF.

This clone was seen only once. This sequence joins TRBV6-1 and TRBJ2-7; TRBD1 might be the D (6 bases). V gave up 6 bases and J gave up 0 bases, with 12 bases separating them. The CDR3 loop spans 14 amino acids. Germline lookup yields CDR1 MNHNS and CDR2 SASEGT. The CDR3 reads CASRGLTGSYEQYF. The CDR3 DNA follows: TGTGCCAGCAGGGGGTTGACAGGCTCCTACGAGCAGTACTTC.

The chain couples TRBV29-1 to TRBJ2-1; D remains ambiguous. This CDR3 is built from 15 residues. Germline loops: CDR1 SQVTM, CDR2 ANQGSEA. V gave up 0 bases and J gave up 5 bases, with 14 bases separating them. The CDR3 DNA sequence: TGCAGCGTTGAAGATGGCTTAACTACCAACAATGAGCAGTTCTTC. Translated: CSVEDGLTTNNEQFF.

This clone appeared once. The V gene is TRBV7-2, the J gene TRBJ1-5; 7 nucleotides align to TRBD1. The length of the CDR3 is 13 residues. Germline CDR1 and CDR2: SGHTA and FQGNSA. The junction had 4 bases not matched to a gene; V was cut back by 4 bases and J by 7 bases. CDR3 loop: CASSYRGQQPQHF. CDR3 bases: TGTGCCAGCAGCTACAGGGGTCAACAGCCCCAGCATTTT.

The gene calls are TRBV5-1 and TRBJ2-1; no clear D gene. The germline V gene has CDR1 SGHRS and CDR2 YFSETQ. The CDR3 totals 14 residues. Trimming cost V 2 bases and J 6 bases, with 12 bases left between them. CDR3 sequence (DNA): TGCGCCAGCAGCTTATGGTCACCGGGCAATGAGCAGTTCTTC. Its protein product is CASSLWSPGNEQFF.

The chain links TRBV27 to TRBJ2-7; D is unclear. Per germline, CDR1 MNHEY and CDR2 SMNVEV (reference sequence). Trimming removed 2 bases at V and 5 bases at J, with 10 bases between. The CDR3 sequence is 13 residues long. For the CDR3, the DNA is TGTGCCAGCAGTTTACGCACTGAGCACGAGCAGTACTTC. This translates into CASSLRTEHEQYF.

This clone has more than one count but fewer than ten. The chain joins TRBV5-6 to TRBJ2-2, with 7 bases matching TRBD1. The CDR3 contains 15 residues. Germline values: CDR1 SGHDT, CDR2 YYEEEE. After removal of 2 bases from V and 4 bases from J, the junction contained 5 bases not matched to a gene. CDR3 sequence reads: CASSFTGVGTGELFF. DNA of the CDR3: TGTGCCAGCAGCTTTACAGGGGTCGGCACCGGGGAGCTGTTTTTT. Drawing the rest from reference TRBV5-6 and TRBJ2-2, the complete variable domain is DAGVTQSPTHLIKTRGQQVTLRCSPKSGHDTVSWYQQALGQGPQFIFQYYEEEERQRGNFPDRFSGHQFPNYSSELNVNALLLGDSALYLCASSFTGVGTGELFFGEGSRLTVL.

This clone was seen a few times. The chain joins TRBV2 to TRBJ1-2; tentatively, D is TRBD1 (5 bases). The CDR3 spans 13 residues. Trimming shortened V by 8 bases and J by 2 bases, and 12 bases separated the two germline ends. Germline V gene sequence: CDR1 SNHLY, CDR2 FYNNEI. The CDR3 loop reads CASGGTVNYGYTF. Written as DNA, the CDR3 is TGTGCCAGCGGCGGGACCGTGAACTATGGCTACACCTTC.

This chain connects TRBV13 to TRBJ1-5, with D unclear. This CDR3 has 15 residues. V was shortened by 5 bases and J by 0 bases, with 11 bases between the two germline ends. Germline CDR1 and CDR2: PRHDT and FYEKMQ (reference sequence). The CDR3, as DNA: TGTGCCAGCAGCCTCCGGTCCGCTAGCAATCAGCCCCAGCATTTT. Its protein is CASSLRSASNQPQHF.

The CDR3 loop is CAVKMGTSGRDTQYF. CDR3 nucleotides: TGTGCCGTCAAGATGGGGACTAGCGGGAGAGATACGCAGTATTTT. The chain joins TRBV5-6 to TRBJ2-3, with 14 bases matching TRBD2. V was clipped by 10 bases and J by 5 bases; unmatched bases: 9. The CDR3 runs 15 residues. Germline V gene lookup returns CDR1 SGHDT and CDR2 YYEEEE.

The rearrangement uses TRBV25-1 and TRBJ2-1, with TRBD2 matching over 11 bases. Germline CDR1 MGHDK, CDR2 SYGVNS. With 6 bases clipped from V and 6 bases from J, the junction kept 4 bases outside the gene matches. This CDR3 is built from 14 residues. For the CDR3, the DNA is TGTGCCAGCAGAATAGCGGGAGGGAGCAATGAGCAGTTCTTC. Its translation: CASRIAGGSNEQFF. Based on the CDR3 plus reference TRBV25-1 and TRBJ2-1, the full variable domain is EADIYQTPRYLVIGTGKKITLECSQTMGHDKMYWYQQDPGMELHLIHYSYGVNSTEKGDLSSESTVSRIRTEHFPLTLESARPSHTSQYLCASRIAGGSNEQFFGPGTRLTVL.

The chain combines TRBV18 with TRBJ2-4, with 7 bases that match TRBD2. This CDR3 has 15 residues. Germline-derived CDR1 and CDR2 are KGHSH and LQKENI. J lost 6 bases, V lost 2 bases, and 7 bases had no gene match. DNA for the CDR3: TGTGCCAGCTCACCATCGCGGGAGCAAGGAAACATTCAGTACTTC. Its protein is CASSPSREQGNIQYF.

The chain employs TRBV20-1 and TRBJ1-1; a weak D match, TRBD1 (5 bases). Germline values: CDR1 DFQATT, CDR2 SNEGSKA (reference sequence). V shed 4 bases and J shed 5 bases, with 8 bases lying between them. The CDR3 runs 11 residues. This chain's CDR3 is CSAKQETEAFF. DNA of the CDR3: TGCAGTGCTAAACAGGAAACTGAAGCTTTCTTT.

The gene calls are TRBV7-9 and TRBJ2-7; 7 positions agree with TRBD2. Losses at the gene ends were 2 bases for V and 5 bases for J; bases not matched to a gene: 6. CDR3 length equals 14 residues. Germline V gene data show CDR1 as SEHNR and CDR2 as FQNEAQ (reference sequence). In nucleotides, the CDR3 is TGTGCCAGCAGCTTAAGGGGAGGGCCGCACGAGCAGTACTTC. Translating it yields CASSLRGGPHEQYF.

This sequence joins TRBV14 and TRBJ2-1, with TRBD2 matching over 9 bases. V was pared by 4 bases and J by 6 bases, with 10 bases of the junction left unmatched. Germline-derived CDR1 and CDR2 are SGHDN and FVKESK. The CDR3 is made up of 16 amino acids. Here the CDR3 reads CASSPLRAGGGNEQFF. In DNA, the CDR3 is TGTGCCAGCAGCCCCCTTAGAGCGGGAGGAGGCAATGAGCAGTTCTTC.

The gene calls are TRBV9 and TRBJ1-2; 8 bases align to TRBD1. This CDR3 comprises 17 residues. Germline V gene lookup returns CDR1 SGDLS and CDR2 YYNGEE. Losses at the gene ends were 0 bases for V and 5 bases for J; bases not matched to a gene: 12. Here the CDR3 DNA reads TGTGCCAGCAGCGTAGGAGGGGGGGCAGGGGGCGCGTATGGCTACACCTTC. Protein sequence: CASSVGGGAGGAYGYTF.

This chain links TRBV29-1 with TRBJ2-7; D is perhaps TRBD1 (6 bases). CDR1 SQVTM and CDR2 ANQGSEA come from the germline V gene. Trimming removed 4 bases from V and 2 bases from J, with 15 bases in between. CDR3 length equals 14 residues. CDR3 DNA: TGCAGCGTTGGGGGAATGACAGGAGCCTACGAGCAGTACTTC. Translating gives CSVGGMTGAYEQYF.